A single sample gave rise to the 8 T cell receptor beta chains below, sequenced in a study of blood T cell repertoires in COVID-19. Produced via immunoSEQ multiplex PCR; TCRdb's table is partial and in-frame only. This table holds 200,000 to 250,000 clones, more than 75% found once. Sequencing used PBMCs or T cells enriched from blood (not recorded which). The receptors here all came from a woman in her fifties or sixties who had recovered from COVID-19.

The V gene is TRBV28, the J gene TRBJ1-2; 8 bases are a match to TRBD1. The V segment lost 6 bases and the J segment 3 bases; nucleotides outside the gene matches: 6. CDR1 and CDR2 from the germline V gene are MDHEN and SYDVKM. CDR3 length: 14 residues. CDR3 in DNA: TGTGCCAGCAGAGGGGACAGGTACGACTATGGCTACACCTTC. Translating gives CASRGDRYDYGYTF.

J is TRBJ2-1 and V is TRBV4-1; D might be TRBD2 (5 bases). This CDR3 region has 12 residues. V gave up 1 base and J gave up 11 bases, with 9 bases separating them. Germline lookup yields CDR1 MGHRA and CDR2 YSYEKL. The CDR3 spells CASSQVDGKQFF. In DNA, the CDR3 is TGCGCCAGCAGCCAAGTTGACGGGAAGCAGTTCTTC.

The chain's CDR3 is CASSFSGGVSYEQYF. The CDR3 bases are TGTGCCAGCAGCTTTAGCGGGGGGGTCTCCTACGAGCAGTACTTC. V and J are TRBV7-6 and TRBJ2-7; TRBD2 aligns across 11 bases. V lost 3 bases, J lost 0 bases, and 1 base stayed unmatched. CDR1 and CDR2 from the germline V gene are SGHVS and FNYEAQ. The CDR3 has 15 amino acids.

The V and J genes are TRBV7-3 and TRBJ2-1, with 10 bases fitting TRBD2. The CDR3 has 14 residues. Germline V gene sequence: CDR1 SGHTA, CDR2 FQGTGA. Germline trimming cut 6 bases from V and 5 bases from J; bases unmatched to any gene: 4. The CDR3 loop reads CASRLAGANNEQFF. The DNA for the CDR3 is TGTGCCAGCAGGCTAGCGGGGGCCAACAATGAGCAGTTCTTC.

CDR3 nucleotide sequence: TGTGCCAGCAGCCATGAATGGGCCGGGATGGACTATGGCTACACCTTC. Residues: CASSHEWAGMDYGYTF. The chain joins TRBV3-1 (or the pseudogene TRBV3-2) to TRBJ1-2, with D uncertain. Per germline, CDR1 LGHDT and CDR2 YNNKEL (reference sequence). The CDR3 is made up of 16 amino acids. With 3 bases removed from V and 3 bases from J, the gap between germline ends came to 17 bases.

The DNA for the CDR3 is TGTGCCAGCAGCCCGTCGTTAGGGGTCAACACCGGGGAGCTGTTTTTT. Translated, it gives CASSPSLGVNTGELFF. The chain couples TRBV5-6 to TRBJ2-2; D perhaps matches TRBD1 (5 bases). Germline values: CDR1 SGHDT, CDR2 YYEEEE. V shed 4 bases and J shed 2 bases, with 15 bases lying between them. This CDR3 region has 16 residues.

V usage is TRBV18 and J usage is TRBJ2-7; 11 positions agree with TRBD1. Per germline, CDR1 KGHSH and CDR2 LQKENI. The trim removed 3 bases at V and 4 bases at J, leaving 5 bases unmatched. This CDR3 is 15 amino acids long. Here the CDR3 reads CASSPSGTGGYEQYF. CDR3 nucleotide sequence: TGTGCCAGCTCACCGTCAGGGACAGGGGGGTACGAGCAGTACTTC.

DNA of the CDR3: TGTGCCAGCAGTTCAATCTCACAGGGGGCTGAGGACTATGGCTACACCTTC. It yields the protein CASSSISQGAEDYGYTF. The chain is built from TRBV27 and TRBJ1-2; 9 bases are a match to TRBD1. CDR1 is MNHEY, CDR2 SMNVEV, per germline (reference sequence). The J segment lost 3 bases and the V segment lost 4 bases, leaving 12 bases of the junction unmatched. The CDR3 has 17 residues.